The 7 T cell receptor beta chains given below trace back to one sample, sequenced in a study of T cell responses to AZD1222 COVID-19 vaccine. TCRdb's table, derived via immunoSEQ multiplex PCR, lists solely in-frame clones and lacks some. The sample carries roughly 180,000 clones, 90% to 95% recorded once. Sequences were derived from peripheral blood, sampled on day 0 of AZD1222 vaccination. Source of these receptors: an adult in good health.

The chain joins TRBV4-3 to TRBJ2-1; 7 nucleotides line up with TRBD1. The V gene's germline CDR1 is LGHNA and CDR2 YSLEER. The J segment lost 4 bases and the V segment lost 0 bases, leaving 15 bases of the junction unmatched. The CDR3 spans 19 residues. The CDR3 DNA sequence: TGCGCCAGCAGCCAAGATGACAGGGACACCGTGACTGTTTACAATGAGCAGTTCTTC. It codes for CASSQDDRDTVTVYNEQFF.

The chain has TRBV11-3 and TRBJ2-3, with a possible D match to TRBD1 (6 bases). CDR3 length: 14 amino acids. Trimming removed 1 base at V and 2 bases at J, with 7 bases between. CDR1 and CDR2 from the germline V gene are SGHNT and YENEEA. The CDR3 here is CASSLGQATDTQYF. The DNA for the CDR3 is TGTGCCAGCAGCTTAGGACAGGCCACAGATACGCAGTATTTT.

This chain joins TRBV4-3 and TRBJ1-2; D unresolved. Germline CDR1 reads LGHNA; CDR2 reads YSLEER. Trimming pared 0 bases from V and 10 bases from J, leaving 9 bases between. The CDR3 totals 12 residues. The CDR3 here is CASSQEGSTYTF. Here the CDR3 DNA reads TGCGCCAGCAGCCAAGAAGGGTCCACCTACACCTTC.

The rearrangement uses TRBV29-1 and TRBJ1-1; 10 bases match TRBD1. Germline-derived CDR1 and CDR2 are SQVTM and ANQGSEA. V lost 8 bases to trimming and J lost 5 bases; unmatched junction nucleotides: 5. This CDR3 has 12 amino acids. CDR3 sequence: CSLGQGGTEAFF. The CDR3 bases are TGCAGCCTTGGACAGGGGGGTACTGAAGCTTTCTTT.

V gene TRBV23-1 combines with J gene TRBJ1-6; tentatively, D is TRBD1 (5 bases). TRBV23-1 counts as an open reading frame of uncertain function. The CDR3 is 15 residues long. Trimming took off 6 bases at V and 0 bases at J, with 9 bases between the two ends. The CDR3: CASRRQSSYNSPLHF. In DNA, the CDR3 is TGCGCCAGCAGGCGACAGAGCTCCTATAATTCACCCCTCCACTTT.

The V call is TRBV5-6, the J call TRBJ2-2; perhaps TRBD1 as D (6 bases). Germline values: CDR1 SGHDT, CDR2 YYEEEE. The ends were cut back, 1 base at V and 6 bases at J, with 13 bases in the middle. The CDR3 is made up of 15 amino acids. The CDR3 protein is CASSLLSGDPGELFF. The CDR3 nucleotides are TGTGCCAGCAGCTTGTTGTCAGGGGATCCCGGGGAGCTGTTTTTT.

This chain joins TRBV3-1 (or the pseudogene TRBV3-2) and TRBJ1-5; 7 nucleotides line up with TRBD1. Germline V lookup: CDR1 LGHDT, CDR2 YNNKEL (reference sequence). Losses at the gene ends were 6 bases for V and 8 bases for J; bases not matched to a gene: 7. The CDR3 extends over 13 amino acids. CDR3 DNA: TGTGCCAGCAGAGGGACAGCAAATGAGCCCCAGCATTTT. As protein: CASRGTANEPQHF.